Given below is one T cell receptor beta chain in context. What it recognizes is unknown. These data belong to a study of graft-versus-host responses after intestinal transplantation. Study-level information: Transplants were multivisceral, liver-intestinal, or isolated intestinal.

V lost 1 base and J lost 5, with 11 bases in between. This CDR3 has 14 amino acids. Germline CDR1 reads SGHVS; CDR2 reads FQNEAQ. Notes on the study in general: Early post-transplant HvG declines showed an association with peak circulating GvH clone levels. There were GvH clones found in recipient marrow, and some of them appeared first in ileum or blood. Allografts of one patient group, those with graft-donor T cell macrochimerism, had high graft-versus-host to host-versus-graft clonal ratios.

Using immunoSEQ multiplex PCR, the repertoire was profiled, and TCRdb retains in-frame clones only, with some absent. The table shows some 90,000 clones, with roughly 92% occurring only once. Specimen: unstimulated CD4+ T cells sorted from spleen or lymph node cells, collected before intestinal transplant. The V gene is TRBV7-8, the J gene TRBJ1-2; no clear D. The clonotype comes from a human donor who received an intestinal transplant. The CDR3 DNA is TGTGCCAGCAGCTTAGTAGGAGGGCGTTATGGCTACACCTTC. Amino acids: CASSLVGGRYGYTF.